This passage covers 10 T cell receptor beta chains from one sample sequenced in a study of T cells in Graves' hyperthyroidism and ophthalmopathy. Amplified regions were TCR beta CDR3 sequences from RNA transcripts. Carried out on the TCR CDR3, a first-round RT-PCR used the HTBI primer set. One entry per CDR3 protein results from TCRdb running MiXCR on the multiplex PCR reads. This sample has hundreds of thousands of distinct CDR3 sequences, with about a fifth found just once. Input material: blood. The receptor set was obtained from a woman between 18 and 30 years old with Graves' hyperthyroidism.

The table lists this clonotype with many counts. The CDR3 region has the DNA TGTGCCAGCAAGACAGGGGCCCAGAACACTGAAGCTTTCTTT. Residues: CASKTGAQNTEAFF. This chain links TRBV2 with TRBJ1-1; 8 bases line up with TRBD1. CDR1 and CDR2 (germline): SNHLY, FYNNEI. V shed 7 bases, J shed 1 base, and the junction held 5 bases outside the gene matches. The CDR3 contains 14 residues.

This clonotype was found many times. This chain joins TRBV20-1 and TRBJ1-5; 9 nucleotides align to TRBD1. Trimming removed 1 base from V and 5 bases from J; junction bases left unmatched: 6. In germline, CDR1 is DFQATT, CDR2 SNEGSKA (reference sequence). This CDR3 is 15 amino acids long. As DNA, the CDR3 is TGCAGTGCTAGAGTAACAGGGGGCGTTTATCAGCCCCAGCATTTT. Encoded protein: CSARVTGGVYQPQHF.

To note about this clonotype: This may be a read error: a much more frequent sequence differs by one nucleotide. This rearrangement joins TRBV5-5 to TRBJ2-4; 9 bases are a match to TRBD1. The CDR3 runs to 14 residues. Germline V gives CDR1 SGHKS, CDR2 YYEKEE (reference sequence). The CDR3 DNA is TGTGCCAGCAGCTTAGGACAGGGGAGAAACATTAAGTACTTC. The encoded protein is CASSLGQGRNIKYF.

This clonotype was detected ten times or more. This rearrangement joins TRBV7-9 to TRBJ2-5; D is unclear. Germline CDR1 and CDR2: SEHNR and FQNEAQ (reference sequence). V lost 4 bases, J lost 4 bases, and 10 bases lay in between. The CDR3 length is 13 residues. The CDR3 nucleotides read TGTGCCAGCAGCTCGTCCTCCCTAGAGACCCAGTACTTC. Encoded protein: CASSSSSLETQYF. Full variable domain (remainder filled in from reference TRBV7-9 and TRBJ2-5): DTGVSQNPRHKITKRGQNVTFRCDPISEHNRLYWYRQTLGQGPEFLTYFQNEAQLEKSRLLSDRFSAERPKGSFSTLEIQRTEQGDSAMYLCASSSSSLETQYFGPGTRLLVL.

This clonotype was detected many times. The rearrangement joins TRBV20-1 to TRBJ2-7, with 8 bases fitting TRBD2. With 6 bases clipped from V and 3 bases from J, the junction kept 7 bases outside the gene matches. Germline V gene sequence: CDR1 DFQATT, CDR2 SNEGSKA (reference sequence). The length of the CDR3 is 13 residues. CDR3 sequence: CSASRGGGYEQYF. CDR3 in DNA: TGCAGTGCGAGTCGGGGGGGGGGCTACGAGCAGTACTTC.

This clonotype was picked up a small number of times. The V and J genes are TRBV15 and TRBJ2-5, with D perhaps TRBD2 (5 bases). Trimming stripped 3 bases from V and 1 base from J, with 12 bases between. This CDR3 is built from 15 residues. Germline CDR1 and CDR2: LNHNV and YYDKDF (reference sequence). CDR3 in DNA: TGTGCCACCAGCAGGAGAGCGGCCTTCCAAGAGACCCAGTACTTC. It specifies CATSRRAAFQETQYF.

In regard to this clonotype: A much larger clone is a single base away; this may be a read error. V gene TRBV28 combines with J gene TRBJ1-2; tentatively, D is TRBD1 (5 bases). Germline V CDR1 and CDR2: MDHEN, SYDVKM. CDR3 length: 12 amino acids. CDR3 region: CASKTGDYGYSF. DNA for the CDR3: TGTGCCAGCAAAACCGGGGACTATGGCTACAGCTTC.

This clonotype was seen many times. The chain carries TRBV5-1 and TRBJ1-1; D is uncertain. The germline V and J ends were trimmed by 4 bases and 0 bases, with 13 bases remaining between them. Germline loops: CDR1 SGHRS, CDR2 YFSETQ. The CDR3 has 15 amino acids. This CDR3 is CASSVTSLLNTEAFF. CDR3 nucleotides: TGCGCCAGCAGCGTAACAAGTTTGTTGAACACTGAAGCTTTCTTT. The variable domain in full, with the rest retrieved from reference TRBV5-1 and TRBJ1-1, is KAGVTQTPRYLIKTRGQQVTLSCSPISGHRSVSWYQQTPGQGLQFLFEYFSETQRNKGNFPGRFSGRQFSNSRSEMNVSTLELGDSALYLCASSVTSLLNTEAFFGQGTRLTVV.

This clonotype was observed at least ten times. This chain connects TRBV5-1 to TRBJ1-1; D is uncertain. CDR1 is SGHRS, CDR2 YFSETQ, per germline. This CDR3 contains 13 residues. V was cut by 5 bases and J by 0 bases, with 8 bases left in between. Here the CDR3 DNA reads TGCGCCAGCAGAGCCGGACTGAACACTGAAGCTTTCTTT. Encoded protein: CASRAGLNTEAFF.

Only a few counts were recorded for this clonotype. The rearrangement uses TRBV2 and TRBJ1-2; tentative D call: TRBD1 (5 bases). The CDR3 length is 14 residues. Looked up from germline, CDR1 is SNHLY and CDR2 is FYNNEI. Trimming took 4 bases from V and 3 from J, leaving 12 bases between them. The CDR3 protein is CASSGEGWDYGYTF. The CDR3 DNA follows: TGTGCCAGCAGTGGAGAGGGGTGGGACTATGGCTACACCTTC.